The clone carrying this T cell receptor (beta chain) was counted a few times. The source of the sample is a study of T-cell reconstitution after alpha-beta-depleted transplantation in children. The TCRbeta library incorporated unique molecular identifiers. MiXCR, applied by TCRdb to the PCR reads, yields one record per CDR3 protein. Found here are 210,000 or so distinct CDR3 sequences, 8% to 10% of them singletons; the top ten hold about 6.2%. Germline V gene lookup returns CDR1 DFQATT and CDR2 SNEGSKA (reference sequence). The ends were cut back, 5 bases at V and 4 bases at J, with 17 bases in the middle. The CDR3 loop spans 14 amino acids.

The chain is built from TRBV20-1 and TRBJ1-2; D is perhaps TRBD1 (5 bases). This receptor was obtained from a human donor who donated a stem cell graft to a child with acute lymphoblastic leukemia. This sample comprised PBMCs from the stem cell graft donor, obtained from the stem cell graft. CDR3 sequence reads: CSARLQGDGYGYTF. The CDR3 DNA reads TGCAGTGCTCGCCTTCAGGGCGATGGCTATGGCTACACCTTC.